This record concerns one TCR beta chain sequence. Its antigen is not known. Germline V gene lookup returns CDR1 SGHRS and CDR2 YFSETQ. There are 15 residues in the CDR3. Trimming at V came to 6 bases and at J to 2 bases, leaving 10 bases not matched to a gene. The sample originates from a study of cytomegalovirus exposure and HLA in healthy donors. Study-wide results and caveats: There were 150 to 200 TCR beta chains listed as cytomegalovirus-associated. The classifier was said to identify cytomegalovirus status with high specificity and sensitivity. In vitro data verified a few CMV-associated chains as specific for CMV antigens.

Vbeta (60) and Jbeta (13) primers were used in the PCR. Method: immunoSEQ multiplex PCR; TCRdb's copy keeps in-frame clones and lacks some. The table includes 140,000 to 150,000 clones, about 80% detected once. The sequenced sample consisted of PBMCs. This clonotype was obtained from a woman aged 18-30 years in good health and CMV-seropositive. This sequence joins TRBV5-1 and TRBJ2-5, with TRBD2 matching over 7 bases. For the CDR3, the DNA is TGCGCCAGCAACCAGTTAGCGGGTGAACAAGAGACCCAGTACTTC. Translation: CASNQLAGEQETQYF.